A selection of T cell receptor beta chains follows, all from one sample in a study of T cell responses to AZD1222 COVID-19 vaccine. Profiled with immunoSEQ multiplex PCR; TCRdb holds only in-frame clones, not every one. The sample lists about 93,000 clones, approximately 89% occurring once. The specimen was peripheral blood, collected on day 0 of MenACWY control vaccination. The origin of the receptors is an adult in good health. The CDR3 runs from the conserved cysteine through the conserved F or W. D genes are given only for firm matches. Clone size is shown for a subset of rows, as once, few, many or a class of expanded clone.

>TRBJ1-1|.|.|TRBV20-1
CSARGDTEAFF
TGCAGTGCTAGAGGAGACACTGAAGCTTTCTTT
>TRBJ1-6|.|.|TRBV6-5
CATNQRERNSPLHF
TGTGCCACTAATCAAAGGGAGCGTAATTCACCCCTCCACTTT
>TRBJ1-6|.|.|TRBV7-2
CASSFRQSLAPLHF
TGTGCCAGCAGCTTCCGCCAATCGTTAGCACCCCTCCACTTT
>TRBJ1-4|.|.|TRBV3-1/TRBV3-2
CASSQVLPGVTEDLATNEKLFF
TGTGCCAGCAGCCAAGTACTCCCTGGGGTGACAGAGGACCTAGCAACTAATGAAAAACTGTTTTTT
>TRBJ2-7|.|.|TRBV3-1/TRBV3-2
CASSQTSSYEQYF
TGTGCCAGCAGCCAAACTAGCTCCTACGAGCAGTACTTC
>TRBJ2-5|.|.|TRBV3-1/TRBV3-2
CASSQHHSQETQYF
TGTGCCAGCAGCCAACATCACAGCCAAGAGACCCAGTACTTC
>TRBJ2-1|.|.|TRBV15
CATSRQLEFYNEQFF
TGTGCCACCAGCAGGCAACTAGAGTTTTACAATGAGCAGTTCTTC
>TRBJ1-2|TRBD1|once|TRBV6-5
CASTQGGDGYTF
TGTGCCAGCACCCAGGGGGGGGATGGCTACACCTTC
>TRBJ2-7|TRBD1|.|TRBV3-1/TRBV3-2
CASSLVGQAYEQYF
TGTGCCAGCAGCCTCGTAGGACAGGCCTACGAGCAGTACTTC
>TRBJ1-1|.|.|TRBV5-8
CASSLGGNTEAFF
TGTGCCAGCAGCTTGGGGGGGAACACTGAAGCTTTCTTT
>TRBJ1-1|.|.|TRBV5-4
CASSLTDTEAFF
TGTGCCAGCAGCTTGACAGACACTGAAGCTTTCTTT
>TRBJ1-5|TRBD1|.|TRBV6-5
CASSYGTGVQPQHF
TGTGCCAGCAGTTACGGAACAGGGGTTCAGCCCCAGCATTTT
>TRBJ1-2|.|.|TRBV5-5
CASSLPQGSYGYTF
TGTGCCAGCAGCTTGCCCCAGGGGAGCTATGGCTACACCTTC
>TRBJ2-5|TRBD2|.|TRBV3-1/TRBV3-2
CASSHFSGTPGGTQYF
TGTGCCAGCAGCCATTTTTCGGGGACTCCGGGGGGGACCCAGTACTTC
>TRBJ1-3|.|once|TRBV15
CATSRNRFGDRNTIYF
TGTGCCACCAGCAGAAACCGGTTCGGTGATCGAAACACCATATATTTT
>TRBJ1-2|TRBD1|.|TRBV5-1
CASSRLGLGQGAFEVFGYTF
TGCGCCAGCAGCCGCCTGGGTTTGGGACAGGGGGCTTTCGAGGTATTCGGCTACACCTTC
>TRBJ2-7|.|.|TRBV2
CASSGDGGLYEQYF
TGTGCCAGCAGCGGTGACGGGGGTCTTTACGAGCAGTACTTC
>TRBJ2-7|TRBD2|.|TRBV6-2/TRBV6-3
CASSYGLGASGALYEQYF
TGTGCCAGCAGTTACGGGCTGGGAGCTAGCGGGGCCCTCTACGAGCAGTACTTC
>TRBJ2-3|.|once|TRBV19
CASRPTGRGTDTQYF
TGTGCCAGTAGACCAACGGGTCGTGGCACAGATACGCAGTATTTT
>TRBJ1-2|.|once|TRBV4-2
CASSQETGFYGYTF
TGTGCCAGCAGCCAAGAAACAGGGTTCTATGGCTACACCTTC
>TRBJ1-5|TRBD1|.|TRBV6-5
CASRPTGGNQPQHF
TGTGCCAGCAGGCCTACAGGGGGAAATCAGCCCCAGCATTTT
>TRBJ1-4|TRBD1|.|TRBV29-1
CSVRDRGSGEKLFF
TGCAGCGTGCGCGACAGGGGCTCGGGTGAAAAACTGTTTTTT
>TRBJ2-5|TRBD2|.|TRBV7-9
CASTPLAGGPYQETQYF
TGTGCCAGCACCCCCTTAGCGGGGGGGCCGTACCAAGAGACCCAGTACTTC
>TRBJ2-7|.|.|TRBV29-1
CSVGFRSSYEQYF
TGCAGCGTTGGTTTCAGGAGCTCCTACGAGCAGTACTTC
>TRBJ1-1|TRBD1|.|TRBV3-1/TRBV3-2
CASKGTGKNTEAFF
TGTGCCAGCAAAGGGACAGGGAAAAACACTGAAGCTTTCTTT
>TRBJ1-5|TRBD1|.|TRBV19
CASSPRRQGNQPQHF
TGTGCCAGTAGTCCTCGGCGACAGGGGAATCAGCCCCAGCATTTT
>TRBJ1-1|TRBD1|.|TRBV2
CASSVDRGAEAFF
TGTGCCAGCAGTGTAGACAGGGGGGCCGAAGCTTTCTTT
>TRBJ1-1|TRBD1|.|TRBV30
CAWSPGPTGRAFF
TGTGCCTGGAGTCCAGGCCCGACAGGGCGGGCTTTCTTT
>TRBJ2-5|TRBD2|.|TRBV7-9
CASSQTSGEETQYF
TGTGCCAGCAGCCAGACTAGCGGGGAAGAGACCCAGTACTTC
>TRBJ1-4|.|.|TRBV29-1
CSVEETREKLFF
TGCAGCGTTGAAGAGACACGAGAAAAACTGTTTTTT
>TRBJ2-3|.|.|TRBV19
CASRIKVSTDTQYF
TGTGCCAGTAGGATCAAGGTTAGCACAGATACGCAGTATTTT
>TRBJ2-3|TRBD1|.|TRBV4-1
CASSSQGASGGNTQYF
TGCGCCAGCAGCTCTCAGGGGGCGAGCGGAGGAAATACGCAGTATTTT
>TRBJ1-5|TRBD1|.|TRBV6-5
CASRGTGYQPQHF
TGTGCCAGCAGGGGGACAGGCTATCAGCCCCAGCATTTT
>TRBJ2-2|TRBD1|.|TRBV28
CASTGQVHTGELFF
TGTGCCAGCACTGGACAGGTACACACCGGGGAGCTGTTTTTT
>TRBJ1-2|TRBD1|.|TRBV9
CASSVPIEGTGIPNYGYTF
TGTGCCAGCAGCGTCCCGATAGAAGGGACAGGGATCCCGAACTATGGCTACACCTTC
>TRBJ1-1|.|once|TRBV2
CASSVGGVDTEAFF
TGTGCCAGCAGTGTAGGTGGGGTAGACACTGAAGCTTTCTTT
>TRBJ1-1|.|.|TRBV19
CASSIRSAGSTEAFF
TGTGCCAGTAGTATTCGGTCGGCAGGGTCGACTGAAGCTTTCTTT
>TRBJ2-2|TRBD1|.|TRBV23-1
CASEGAHTGELFF
TGCGCCAGCGAGGGGGCGCACACCGGGGAGCTGTTTTTT
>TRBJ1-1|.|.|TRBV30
CAWSVRLVSGSATEAFF
TGTGCCTGGAGTGTACGGTTGGTGTCAGGGTCGGCGACTGAAGCTTTCTTT
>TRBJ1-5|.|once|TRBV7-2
CASSFVGTSYQPQHF
TGTGCCAGCAGCTTTGTAGGGACATCCTACCAGCCCCAGCATTTT
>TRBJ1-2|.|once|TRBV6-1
CASSEAHQRLIYGYTF
TGTGCCAGCAGTGAAGCCCACCAGCGCCTGATCTATGGCTACACCTTC
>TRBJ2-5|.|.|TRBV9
CASSVGTRLETQYF
TGTGCCAGCAGCGTAGGCACGAGGTTGGAGACCCAGTACTTC
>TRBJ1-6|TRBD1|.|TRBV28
CASRTGQGNNSPLHF
TGTGCCAGCAGAACCGGACAGGGCAATAATTCACCCCTCCACTTT
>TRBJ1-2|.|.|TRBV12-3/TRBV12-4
CASSRGRPGIYTF
TGTGCCAGCAGCCGGGGTAGGCCAGGGATATACACCTTC
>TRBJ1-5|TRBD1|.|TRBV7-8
CASSFQTGSDQPQHF
TGTGCCAGCAGCTTCCAGACAGGGTCGGATCAGCCCCAGCATTTT
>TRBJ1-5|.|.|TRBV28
CASSLTGRSNQPQHF
TGTGCCAGCAGTTTAACAGGGAGAAGCAATCAGCCCCAGCATTTT
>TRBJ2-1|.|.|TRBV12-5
CASGTHGVEQFF
TGTGCTAGTGGTACCCACGGGGTTGAGCAGTTCTTC
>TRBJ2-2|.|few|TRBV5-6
CASSLQLGTGELFF
TGTGCCAGCAGCTTACAACTCGGCACCGGGGAGCTGTTTTTT
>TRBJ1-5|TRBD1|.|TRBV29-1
CSVVGTDSNQPQHF
TGCAGCGTCGTCGGGACAGATAGCAATCAGCCCCAGCATTTT
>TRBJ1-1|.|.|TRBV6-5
CASSTGGGEAFF
TGTGCCAGCAGCACGGGGGGCGGAGAAGCTTTCTTT
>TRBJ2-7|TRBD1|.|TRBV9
CASSPRQGGTGEQYF
TGTGCCAGCAGCCCTCGACAGGGGGGGACCGGCGAGCAGTACTTC
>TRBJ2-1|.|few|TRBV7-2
CASSLGLRRHNEQFF
TGTGCCAGCAGCTTAGGACTCAGGCGACACAATGAGCAGTTCTTC
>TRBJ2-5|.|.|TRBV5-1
CASSEGQETQYF
TGCGCCAGCAGTGAGGGACAAGAGACCCAGTACTTC
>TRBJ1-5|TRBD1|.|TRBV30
CAWSHSPGGSNQPQHF
TGTGCCTGGAGTCATTCGCCAGGGGGAAGCAATCAGCCCCAGCATTTT
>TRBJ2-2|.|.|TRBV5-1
CASSQANTGELFF
TGCGCCAGCAGCCAGGCTAACACCGGGGAGCTGTTTTTT
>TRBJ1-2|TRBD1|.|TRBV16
CASSLGQGGRIGGYTF
TGTGCCAGCAGCCTGGGACAGGGGGGTAGGATCGGCGGCTACACCTTC
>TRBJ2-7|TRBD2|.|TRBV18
CASSPGSGGFYEQYF
TGTGCCAGCTCGCCTGGGAGCGGGGGGTTTTACGAGCAGTACTTC